This TCR beta chain was sequenced for a study of beta chain features in type 1 diabetes. In germline, CDR1 is LNHNV, CDR2 YYDKDF (reference sequence). V gave up 5 bases and J gave up 2 bases, with 14 bases separating them. CDR3 length: 15 residues. Since all of the isolated RNA was reverse transcribed, expressed TCRB transcripts were what got sequenced. Method: immunoSEQ multiplex PCR; TCRdb's copy keeps in-frame clones and lacks some. The data show 200,000 to 300,000 clones, with approximately 70% seen just once and around 0.05% held by the top ten. The rearrangement uses TRBV15 and TRBJ2-3; D may be TRBD2 (5 bases). The origin of this receptor is a man aged 25 to 45 in good health. The sample was naive CD4+ T cells from blood. Written as DNA, the CDR3 is TGTGCCACCAGCCTCGTGGGAGACGTCACAGATACGCAGTATTTT. Encoded protein: CATSLVGDVTDTQYF.